The clone carrying this T cell receptor beta chain was found many times. The antigen is undetermined. This sample was taken from a study of identical twins. Study-wide results and caveats: Twin pairs had excess sharing that was weaker in beta out-of-frame sequences. The analysis was cross-sectional rather than longitudinal within donors.

Template switching (which added a universal primer site) was used, and cDNA carried unique molecular identifiers. MiXCR, applied by TCRdb to the 5' RACE reads, yields one record per CDR3 protein. This repertoire shows about 570,000 distinct CDR3 sequences, roughly 9.9% found once; its top ten account for around 3%. This sample was shared with a second study, whose subject was yellow fever vaccine responses in identical twins.

This sequence was found in a woman younger than 30 in good health. The sample comprised PBMCs.

In DNA form, the CDR3 reads TGTGCCAGCAGTGTCATCTCAGGATACTCCTCCTACGAGCAGTACTTC. Its translation: CASSVISGYSSYEQYF. This sequence joins TRBV28 and TRBJ2-7; no clear D. The CDR3 runs 16 residues. Looked up from germline, CDR1 is MDHEN and CDR2 is SYDVKM. The V end lost 5 bases, the J end lost 0 bases, and 17 bases lay between the germline ends.